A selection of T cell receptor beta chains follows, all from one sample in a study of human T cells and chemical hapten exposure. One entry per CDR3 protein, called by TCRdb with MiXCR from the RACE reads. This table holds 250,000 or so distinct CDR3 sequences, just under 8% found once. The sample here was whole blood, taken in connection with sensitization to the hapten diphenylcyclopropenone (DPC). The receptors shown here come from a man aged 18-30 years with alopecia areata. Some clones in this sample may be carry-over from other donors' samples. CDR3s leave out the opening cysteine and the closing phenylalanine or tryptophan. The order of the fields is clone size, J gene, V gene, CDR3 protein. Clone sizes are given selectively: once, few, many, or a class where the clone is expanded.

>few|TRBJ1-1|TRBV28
ASSFPPRGANRNTEAF
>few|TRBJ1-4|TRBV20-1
SASSGTLPTTGEKLF
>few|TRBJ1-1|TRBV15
ATNTGGYTEAF
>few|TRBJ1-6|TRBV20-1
SASGGTGANSPLH
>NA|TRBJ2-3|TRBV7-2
ASSPYERGGTDTQY
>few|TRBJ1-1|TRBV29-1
SVEDMRRSNTEAF
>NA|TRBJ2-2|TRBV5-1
ASSFLAGKNTGELF
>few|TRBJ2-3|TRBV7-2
ASSLAAQGRADTQY
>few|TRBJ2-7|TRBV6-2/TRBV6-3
ASSYTGQGGEQY
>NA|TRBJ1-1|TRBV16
ASSQFGETEAF
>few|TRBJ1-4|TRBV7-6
ASSLTGNNEKLF
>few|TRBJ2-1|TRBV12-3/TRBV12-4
ASTIRETGEQF
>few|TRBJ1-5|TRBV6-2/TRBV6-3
ASSAPIGTVRQPQH
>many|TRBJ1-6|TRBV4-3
ASSQEEGSPLH
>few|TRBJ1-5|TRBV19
ASSPERDRNQPQH
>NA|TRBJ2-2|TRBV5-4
ASSSLDRDNTGELF
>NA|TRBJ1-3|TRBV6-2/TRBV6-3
ATGTDPSSGNTIY
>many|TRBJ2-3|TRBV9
ASSVRRRGEDTQY
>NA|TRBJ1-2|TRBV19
ASSISRDNGYT
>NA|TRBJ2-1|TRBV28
ASSLPRAGESKQF
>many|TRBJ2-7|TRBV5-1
ASSSQTGSSYEQY
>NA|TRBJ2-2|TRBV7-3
ASSHGGTGVSNTGELF
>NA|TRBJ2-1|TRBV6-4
ASSERGGSYNEQF
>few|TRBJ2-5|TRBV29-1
SVEDRAQETQY
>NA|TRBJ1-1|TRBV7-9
ASSEEGDTEAF
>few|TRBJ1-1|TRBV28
ASSLPRVAAF
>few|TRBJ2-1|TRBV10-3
AISATRGPDNEQF
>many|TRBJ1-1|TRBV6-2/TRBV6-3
ASRNRRWYMNTEAF
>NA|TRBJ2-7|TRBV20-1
SARVGQVTYEQY
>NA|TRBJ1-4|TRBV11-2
ASSRGLGYEKLF
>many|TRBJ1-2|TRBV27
ASSLVGGLAT